A selection of T cell receptor beta chains follows, all from one sample in a study of blood T cell repertoires in COVID-19. Data came from immunoSEQ multiplex PCR; TCRdb stores just in-frame clones and leaves some out. The top ten clones hold 6% to 7% of a sample with about 280,000 clones, approximately 88% of them seen once. The specimen sequenced was PBMCs or T cells enriched from blood (not recorded which). All receptors come from a middle-aged woman who had recovered from COVID-19. The CDR3 runs from the conserved cysteine through the conserved F or W. A D gene is named only where the DNA matches it firmly. Size is omitted from some rows. Given values are once, few, many or a class for expanded clones.

>-|few|TRBV28|TRBJ2-5
TGTGCCAGCCGGGACTACCAAGAGACCCAGTACTTC
CASRDYQETQYF
>-|-|TRBV28|TRBJ1-6
TGTGCCAGCAGGGAGAGCTCCTATAATTCACCCCTCCACTTT
CASRESSYNSPLHF
>TRBD1|-|TRBV9|TRBJ1-2
TGTGCCAGCAGCGTAGAGTACAGGGGGCGCGGCTACACCTTC
CASSVEYRGRGYTF
>TRBD2|-|TRBV7-6|TRBJ2-1
TGTGCCAGCAGCTCCAGACTAGCGGGAGGTAGTATGAATGAGCAGTTCTTC
CASSSRLAGGSMNEQFF
>TRBD2|-|TRBV28|TRBJ2-5
TGTGCCAGCAGTCTCATAGCGGGAGGGCCGCAAGAGACCCAGTACTTC
CASSLIAGGPQETQYF
>TRBD2|few|TRBV27|TRBJ2-3
TGTGCCAGCAGTTCGATCCCTACTAGCGGGAGTACAGATACGCAGTATTTT
CASSSIPTSGSTDTQYF
>TRBD1|few|TRBV11-2|TRBJ1-2
TGTGCCAGCAGCTTAAGAGCCGGACAGGGGGCGATCGGCTACACCTTC
CASSLRAGQGAIGYTF
>-|-|TRBV7-3|TRBJ2-2
TGTGCCAGCAGCCTTACTAGCTCATACACCGGGGAGCTGTTTTTT
CASSLTSSYTGELFF
>-|-|TRBV19|TRBJ2-7
TGTGCCAGTAGTCTCCGGGATACCTACGAGCAGTACTTC
CASSLRDTYEQYF
>TRBD2|-|TRBV18|TRBJ2-1
TGTGCCAGCTCCAGTAACGGGAGGGACTCCTACAATGAGCAGTTCTTC
CASSSNGRDSYNEQFF
>-|-|TRBV18|TRBJ1-1
TGTGCCAGCTCACCACAGGCCTCGGGGACTGAAGCTTTCTTT
CASSPQASGTEAFF
>-|-|TRBV7-2|TRBJ2-5
TGTGCCAGCAGCTTAATCGTGCGGGGCCGAGGGACCCAGTACTTC
CASSLIVRGRGTQYF
>-|-|TRBV7-6|TRBJ1-1
TGTGCCAGCAGCTTAGACGGCGGGAGCACTGAAGCTTTCTTT
CASSLDGGSTEAFF
>-|-|TRBV2|TRBJ2-7
TGTGCCAGCAGTAAGGACAGAGGAGGATCCTACGAGCAGTACTTC
CASSKDRGGSYEQYF
>TRBD2|-|TRBV5-6|TRBJ2-5
TGTGCCAGCAGCAGGACTAGCGGGGCGTACCAAGAGACCCAGTACTTC
CASSRTSGAYQETQYF
>TRBD2|few|TRBV24-1|TRBJ2-1
TGTGCCACCAGTGACTCCCTTAGCGGGTCTTCCTACAATGAGCAGTTCTTC
CATSDSLSGSSYNEQFF
>-|-|TRBV2|TRBJ1-5
TGTGCCAGCAGAGGAATATGGACTGTTTGGCCCCAGCATTTT
CASRGIWTVWPQHF